What follows is one T cell receptor beta chain and its context. The antigen is undetermined. This entry belongs to a study of cytomegalovirus exposure and HLA in healthy donors. PCR employed 60 Vbeta and 13 Jbeta primers. Produced via immunoSEQ multiplex PCR; TCRdb's table is partial and in-frame only. The table records about 110,000 clones, approximately 80% of them present only once. Germline CDR1 reads SQVTM; CDR2 reads ANQGSEA. The CDR3 sequence is 16 residues long. J lost 3 bases, V lost 8 bases, and 17 bases had no gene match. Findings of the study overall: In an earlier analysis, in roughly 600 donors, most V segments appeared productive either ~87% or ~30% of the time.

The TCR comes from a male donor in good health and CMV-seronegative. The specimen sequenced was PBMCs. J is TRBJ2-3 and V is TRBV29-1, with 7 bases identical to TRBD2. CDR3 in amino acids: CSSPGGGRTSTDTQYF. CDR3 nucleotide sequence: TGCAGCTCCCCGGGCGGAGGGAGGACTAGTACAGATACGCAGTATTTT.